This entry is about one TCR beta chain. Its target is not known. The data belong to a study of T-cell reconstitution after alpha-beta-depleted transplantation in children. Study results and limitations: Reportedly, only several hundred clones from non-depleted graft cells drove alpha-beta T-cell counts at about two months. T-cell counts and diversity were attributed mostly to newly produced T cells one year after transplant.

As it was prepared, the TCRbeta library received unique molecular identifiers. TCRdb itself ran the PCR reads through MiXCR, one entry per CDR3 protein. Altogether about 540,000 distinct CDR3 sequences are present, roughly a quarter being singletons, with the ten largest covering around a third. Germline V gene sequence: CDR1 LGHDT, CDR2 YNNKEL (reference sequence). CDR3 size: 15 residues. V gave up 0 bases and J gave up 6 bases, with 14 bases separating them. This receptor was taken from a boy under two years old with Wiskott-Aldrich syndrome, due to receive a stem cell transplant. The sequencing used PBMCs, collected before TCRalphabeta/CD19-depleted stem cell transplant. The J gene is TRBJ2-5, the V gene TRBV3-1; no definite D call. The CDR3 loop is CASSQEGVVGKTQYF. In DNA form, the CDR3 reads TGTGCCAGCAGCCAAGAAGGAGTCGTTGGAAAGACCCAGTACTTC.